One sample yielded the 26 T cell receptor beta chains listed below, sequenced in a study of blood T cell repertoires in COVID-19. Libraries were prepared by immunoSEQ multiplex PCR; TCRdb keeps only in-frame clonotypes and omits some of them. The profile shows 280,000 or so clones, around 84% of them singletons. Sample: PBMCs or T cells enriched from blood (not recorded which). The receptors come from a woman aged 50 to 60 who had recovered from COVID-19.

The chain carries TRBV18 and TRBJ1-1; D is ambiguous. This CDR3 comprises 15 residues. CDR1 and CDR2 (germline): KGHSH, LQKENI. With 7 bases removed from V and 3 bases from J, the gap between germline ends came to 18 bases. CDR3 region: CASLARGSGDTEAFF. CDR3 DNA: TGTGCCAGCTTAGCCCGCGGGAGTGGGGACACTGAAGCTTTCTTT.

The chain has TRBV10-3 and TRBJ1-6; 7 bases are a match to TRBD1. Germline CDR1 and CDR2: ENHRY and SYGVKD. The CDR3 extends over 19 amino acids. The J segment lost 6 bases and the V segment lost 2 bases, leaving 16 bases of the junction unmatched. DNA of the CDR3: TGTGCCATCAGTGAGAGCTGGGGGACAGTGAGCCCCGTTAATTCACCCCTCCACTTT. This sequence encodes CAISESWGTVSPVNSPLHF.

V is TRBV27 and J is TRBJ1-1; D not certain. Trimming removed 3 bases from V and 4 bases from J, with 12 bases in between. The CDR3 has 14 residues. From germline, CDR1 is MNHEY and CDR2 SMNVEV (reference sequence). The CDR3 region is CASSFDPSGTEAFF. The CDR3 bases are TGTGCCAGCAGTTTTGACCCATCGGGCACTGAAGCTTTCTTT.

The V and J genes are TRBV10-3 and TRBJ2-5, with D unclear. This CDR3 is built from 12 residues. V dropped 6 bases and J dropped 1 base, with 6 bases sitting between them. Germline CDR1 reads ENHRY; CDR2 reads SYGVKD. CDR3 nucleotides: TGTGCCATCAGCCGTAGCCAAGAGACCCAGTACTTC. It translates to CAISRSQETQYF.

As concerns this clone: The junction departs from germline at one end; a sequencing error may be responsible. J is TRBJ1-4 and V is TRBV27; no firm D call. CDR1 MNHEY and CDR2 SMNVEV come from the germline V gene (reference sequence). The CDR3 runs 15 residues. Written as DNA, the CDR3 is TGTGCCAGCAGTTTATCGCGGTCAACCAATGAAAAACTGTTTTTT. It translates to CASSLSRSTNEKLFF.

The CDR3 DNA follows: TGTGCCAGTAGTATAGGGGGGGGGACCGGGGAGCTGTTTTTT. Amino acids: CASSIGGGTGELFF. The chain links TRBV19 to TRBJ2-2; 7 bases map to TRBD2. V shed 1 base, J shed 5 bases, and the junction held 1 base outside the gene matches. This CDR3 contains 14 residues. Per germline, CDR1 LNHDA and CDR2 SQIVND (reference sequence).

This chain connects TRBV15 to TRBJ1-6, with a tentative D call TRBD1 (5 bases). Germline CDR1 LNHNV, CDR2 YYDKDF (reference sequence). V lost 1 base and J lost 0, with 10 bases in between. CDR3 size: 17 residues. CDR3 in amino acids: CATSRVQGVSYNSPLHF. For the CDR3, the DNA is TGTGCCACCAGCAGAGTTCAGGGTGTCTCCTATAATTCACCCCTCCACTTT.

The CDR3 spells CASSLSPRDREGETQYF. In nucleotides, the CDR3 is TGTGCCAGCAGTTTATCACCCCGGGACAGGGAGGGGGAGACCCAGTACTTC. The rearrangement uses TRBV27 and TRBJ2-5; 9 bases align to TRBD1. The germline V gene has CDR1 MNHEY and CDR2 SMNVEV (reference sequence). The CDR3 extends over 17 amino acids. The ends lost 0 bases at V and 5 bases at J; junction bases unmatched: 10.

The V and J genes are TRBV7-9 and TRBJ2-1; a weak D match, TRBD1 (5 bases). The CDR3 runs 14 residues. Germline loops: CDR1 SEHNR, CDR2 FQNEAQ (reference sequence). Trimming removed 1 base from V and 7 bases from J, with 11 bases in between. The CDR3 region is CASSLDDSINEQFF. CDR3 nucleotide sequence: TGTGCCAGCAGCTTAGACGACAGTATTAATGAGCAGTTCTTC.

This chain uses TRBV30 with TRBJ1-6; D might be TRBD1 (5 bases). V dropped 3 bases and J dropped 5 bases, with 26 bases sitting between them. Per germline, CDR1 GTSNPN and CDR2 SVGIG (reference sequence). CDR3 length: 19 amino acids. The CDR3 nucleotides are TGTGCCTGGAGCGAGGAGGGCCCAGGGTTTTTGAGAAATAATTCACCCCTCCACTTT. It is translated as CAWSEEGPGFLRNNSPLHF.

The chain has TRBV19 and TRBJ1-5; 8 nucleotides line up with TRBD1. The V gene end was trimmed by 6 bases and the J gene end by 7 bases; junction bases not matched to a gene: 5. The CDR3 contains 13 residues. Germline V gives CDR1 LNHDA, CDR2 SQIVND (reference sequence). The CDR3 reads CASRGTGQQPQHF. The DNA of the CDR3 is TGTGCCAGTAGAGGGACAGGACAACAGCCCCAGCATTTT. The full variable domain, with the rest looked up from reference TRBV19 and TRBJ1-5, is DGGITQSPKYLFRKEGQNVTLSCEQNLNHDAMYWYRQDPGQGLRLIYYSQIVNDFQKGDIAEGYSVSREKKESFPLTVTSAQKNPTAFYLCASRGTGQQPQHFGDGTRLSIL.

The rearrangement links TRBV7-2 to TRBJ1-2, with a weak D call TRBD1 (6 bases). CDR1 is SGHTA, CDR2 FQGNSA, per germline. This CDR3 comprises 15 residues. The germline V and J ends were trimmed by 5 bases and 3 bases, with 16 bases remaining between them. The CDR3 region is CASSLTGQPYYGYTF. CDR3 sequence (DNA): TGTGCCAGCAGCCTGACCGGACAGCCGTACTATGGCTACACCTTC. Full variable domain (remainder filled in from reference TRBV7-2 and TRBJ1-2): GAGVSQSPSNKVTEKGKDVELRCDPISGHTALYWYRQSLGQGLEFLIYFQGNSAPDKSGLPSDRFSAERTGGSVSTLTIQRTQQEDSAVYLCASSLTGQPYYGYTFGSGTRLTVV.

On this clone: One end of the junction does not line up with germline, which may come from a read error. This sequence joins TRBV3-1 (or the pseudogene TRBV3-2) and TRBJ1-3; 7 nucleotides match TRBD1. The CDR3 covers 17 residues. Looked up from germline, CDR1 is LGHDT and CDR2 is YNNKEL (reference sequence). The CDR3 region is CASSHRSGTASGNTIYF. The CDR3 nucleotides are TGTGCCAGCAGCCACAGATCCGGGACAGCCTCTGGGAACACCATATATTTT.

The chain joins TRBV5-4 to TRBJ1-1; D is unresolved. Germline CDR1 is SGHNT and CDR2 is YYREEE (reference sequence). The CDR3 sequence is 13 residues long. V lost 0 bases and J lost 1, with 4 bases in between. CDR3 sequence (DNA): TGTGCCAGCAGCTTGGCCCAGAACACTGAAGCTTTCTTT. Its translation: CASSLAQNTEAFF.

CDR3 in DNA: TGTGCCAGCAGTCACGAGGGACTGGAGAATCAGCCCCAGCATTTT. Its translation: CASSHEGLENQPQHF. The chain employs TRBV7-9 and TRBJ1-5; perhaps TRBD1 as D (5 bases). Trimming took off 6 bases at V and 4 bases at J, with 16 bases between the two ends. Germline assignment: CDR1 SEHNR and CDR2 FQNEAQ (reference sequence). The CDR3 runs to 15 residues.

The chain is built from TRBV11-3 and TRBJ2-1; weak D call: TRBD2 (5 bases). The CDR3 sequence is 17 residues long. Germline-derived CDR1 and CDR2 are SGHNT and YENEEA. Trimming removed 3 bases at V and 0 bases at J, with 15 bases between. The CDR3, as DNA: TGTGCCAGCAGCTTTAGTAGCGCTTATAGCTCCTACAATGAGCAGTTCTTC. It is translated as CASSFSSAYSSYNEQFF.

CDR3 sequence: CASSPILTSGGPGANVLTF. The DNA of the CDR3 is TGCGCCAGCAGCCCGATCTTAACTTCGGGGGGACCAGGGGCCAACGTCCTGACTTTC. The chain links TRBV5-1 to TRBJ2-6; 7 positions agree with TRBD2. Germline V CDR1 and CDR2: SGHRS, YFSETQ. This CDR3 is 19 amino acids long. The ends lost 4 bases at V and 4 bases at J; junction bases unmatched: 17.

This chain joins TRBV28 and TRBJ1-4, with unresolved D. This CDR3 has 15 amino acids. V gave up 1 base and J gave up 8 bases, with 14 bases separating them. The germline CDR1 and CDR2 sequences are MDHEN and SYDVKM. DNA of the CDR3: TGTGCCAGCAGTTTATCGGCAGCGGGCGGAGAAAAACTGTTTTTT. This encodes CASSLSAAGGEKLFF.

The CDR3: CASSSMITQGGPQHF. CDR3 DNA sequence: TGTGCCAGCAGTTCAATGATAACACAGGGGGGCCCCCAGCATTTT. V is TRBV27 and J is TRBJ1-5; 8 bases line up with TRBD1. The CDR3 extends over 15 amino acids. Germline loops: CDR1 MNHEY, CDR2 SMNVEV (reference sequence). The V segment lost 4 bases and the J segment 10 bases; nucleotides outside the gene matches: 12.

The gene calls are TRBV4-2 and TRBJ2-1, with 7 bases fitting TRBD2. V gave up 7 bases and J gave up 0 bases; unmatched junction bases: 6. Germline V lookup: CDR1 LGHNA, CDR2 YNFKEQ. The CDR3 has 15 amino acids. CDR3 nucleotides: TGTGCCAGCAAGATCCGGGGGGACTCCTACAATGAGCAGTTCTTC. This encodes CASKIRGDSYNEQFF.

The chain is built from TRBV2 and TRBJ2-1, with 7 bases matching TRBD1. CDR1 is SNHLY and CDR2 is FYNNEI in the germline V gene. V shed 6 bases and J 9 bases; nucleotides not matched to a gene: 14. This CDR3 region has 15 residues. CDR3 DNA sequence: TGTGCCAGCAGGATGGGACAGTCCGCCTTCGGTGAGCAGTTCTTC. Translated: CASRMGQSAFGEQFF.

CDR3 region: CASSYGRFSYGYTF. Written as DNA, the CDR3 is TGTGCCAGCAGTTACGGTCGTTTTAGCTATGGCTACACCTTC. The rearrangement links TRBV6-2 or TRBV6-3 to TRBJ1-2; D not certain. CDR3 size: 14 residues. Trimming pared 2 bases from V and 4 bases from J, leaving 11 bases between. Germline V gene lookup returns CDR1 MNHEY and CDR2 SVGEGT.

This sequence joins TRBV6-5 and TRBJ2-7, with TRBD1 matching over 7 bases. After removal of 4 bases from V and 3 bases from J, the junction contained 3 bases not matched to a gene. CDR3 length equals 13 residues. Germline CDR1 and CDR2: MNHEY and SVGAGI. The CDR3 spells CASSWDRHYEQYF. The CDR3 region has the DNA TGTGCCAGCAGTTGGGACAGACACTACGAGCAGTACTTC.

This CDR3 is CASSIGAGYGYTF. CDR3 in DNA: TGTGCCAGTAGTATAGGAGCAGGCTATGGCTACACCTTC. V gene TRBV19 combines with J gene TRBJ1-2; D is unclear. The CDR3 loop spans 13 amino acids. Germline loops: CDR1 LNHDA, CDR2 SQIVND (reference sequence). V lost 1 base and J lost 4, with 7 bases in between.

The chain links TRBV5-1 to TRBJ1-2; D not resolved. Germline V lookup: CDR1 SGHRS, CDR2 YFSETQ. The CDR3 runs to 13 residues. Trimming pared 4 bases from V and 4 bases from J, leaving 11 bases between. CDR3 bases: TGCGCCAGCAGCATAAATAGCGGCTATGGCTACACCTTC. It specifies CASSINSGYGYTF.

The genes are TRBV5-6 and TRBJ2-7; 7 nucleotides agree with TRBD2. The CDR3 has 19 residues. The germline gives CDR1 SGHDT, CDR2 YYEEEE. Unmatched junction bases numbered 23, after V lost 6 bases and J lost 2 bases. As DNA, the CDR3 is TGTGCCAGCATCACCCGGGTATACGGGGCGGGGGACCGTCCCTACGAGCAGTACTTC. Translation: CASITRVYGAGDRPYEQYF. The full variable domain, rest sourced from reference TRBV5-6 and TRBJ2-7, is DAGVTQSPTHLIKTRGQQVTLRCSPKSGHDTVSWYQQALGQGPQFIFQYYEEEERQRGNFPDRFSGHQFPNYSSELNVNALLLGDSALYLCASITRVYGAGDRPYEQYFGPGTRLTVT.